One and the same sample provided the 5 T cell receptor beta chains below, sequenced in a study of human T cells and chemical hapten exposure. Time point here: pre-sensitization, week 0. Regarding treatment: therapeutic diphenylcyclopropenone sensitization with weekly scalp DPC. TCRdb processed the RACE reads anew with MiXCR; each CDR3 protein has one entry. The sample lists a few hundred thousand distinct CDR3 sequences, roughly 7.7% occurring once. The starting material was whole blood, obtained in connection with sensitization to the hapten diphenylcyclopropenone (DPC). These receptors were obtained from a man aged 18 to 30 with alopecia areata. Some clones in this sample may be carry-over from other donors' samples.

The chain recombines TRBV29-1 with TRBJ1-2; D is perhaps TRBD1 (5 bases). V lost 0 bases to trimming and J lost 8 bases, with 16 bases between them. Germline V gene data show CDR1 as SQVTM and CDR2 as ANQGSEA. This CDR3 has 14 amino acids. In DNA, the CDR3 is TGCAGCGTTGAAGAGTTACAGGATTTGGGAGGCTACACCTTC. Amino acid sequence: CSVEELQDLGGYTF.

This clonotype was observed a few times. This sequence joins TRBV5-1 and TRBJ2-2, with 8 positions matching TRBD1. This CDR3 is built from 17 residues. With 0 bases clipped from V and 1 base from J, the junction kept 5 bases outside the gene matches. Germline CDR1 is SGHRS and CDR2 is YFSETQ. CDR3 sequence reads: CASSLASDRVNTGELFF. The CDR3 DNA reads as TGCGCCAGCAGCTTGGCGTCGGACAGGGTGAACACCGGGGAGCTGTTTTTT.

The chain combines TRBV6-5 with TRBJ2-1, with D perhaps matching TRBD1 or TRBD2 (5 bases each). Trimming took off 3 bases at V and 2 bases at J, with 11 bases between the two ends. The CDR3 is 15 amino acids. Germline CDR1 and CDR2: MNHEY and SVGAGI. The CDR3 loop reads CASSYGGPTYNEQFF. CDR3 coding DNA: TGTGCCAGCAGTTATGGGGGTCCAACCTACAATGAGCAGTTCTTC.

This clonotype was observed at least ten times. The chain carries TRBV7-3 and TRBJ1-1; D gene uncertain. This CDR3 is built from 16 residues. Trimming removed 1 base at V and 3 bases at J, with 15 bases between. Germline V gene sequence: CDR1 SGHTA, CDR2 FQGTGA. CDR3 in amino acids: CASSLIRAKRDTEAFF. The CDR3 nucleotides read TGTGCCAGCAGCTTAATAAGGGCCAAGAGGGACACTGAAGCTTTCTTT. The full variable domain, completed using reference TRBV7-3 and TRBJ1-1, is GAGVSQTPSNKVTEKGKYVELRCDPISGHTALYWYRQSLGQGPEFLIYFQGTGAADDSGLPNDRFFAVRPEGSVSTLKIQRTERGDSAVYLCASSLIRAKRDTEAFFGQGTRLTVV.

This clonotype has just a few counts. The V and J genes are TRBV19 and TRBJ2-1; D perhaps matches TRBD1 (6 bases). This CDR3 is built from 14 residues. From germline, CDR1 is LNHDA and CDR2 SQIVND (reference sequence). The germline V and J ends were trimmed by 6 bases and 4 bases, with 13 bases remaining between them. CDR3 protein: CASSGTYLYNEQFF. CDR3 coding DNA: TGTGCCAGTAGCGGGACATACCTATACAATGAGCAGTTCTTC.